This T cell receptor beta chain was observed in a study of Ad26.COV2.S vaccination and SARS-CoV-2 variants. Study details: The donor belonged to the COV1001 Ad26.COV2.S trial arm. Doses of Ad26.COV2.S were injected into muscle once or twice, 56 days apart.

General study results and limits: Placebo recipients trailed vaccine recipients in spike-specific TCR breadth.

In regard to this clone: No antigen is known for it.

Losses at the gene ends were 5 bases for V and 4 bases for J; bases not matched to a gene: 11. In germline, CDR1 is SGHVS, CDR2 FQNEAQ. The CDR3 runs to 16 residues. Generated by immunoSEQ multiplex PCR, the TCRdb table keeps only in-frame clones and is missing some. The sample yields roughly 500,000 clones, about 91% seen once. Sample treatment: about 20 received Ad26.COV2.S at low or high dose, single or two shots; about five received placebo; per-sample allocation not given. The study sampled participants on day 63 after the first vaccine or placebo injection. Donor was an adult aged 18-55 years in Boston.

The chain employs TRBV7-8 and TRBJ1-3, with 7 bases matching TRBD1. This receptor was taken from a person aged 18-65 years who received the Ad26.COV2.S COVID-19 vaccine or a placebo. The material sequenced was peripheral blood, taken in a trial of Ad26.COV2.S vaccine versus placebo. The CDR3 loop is CASSAAETGLGNTIYF. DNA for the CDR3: TGTGCCAGCAGCGCCGCCGAGACAGGGTTGGGAAACACCATATATTTT.